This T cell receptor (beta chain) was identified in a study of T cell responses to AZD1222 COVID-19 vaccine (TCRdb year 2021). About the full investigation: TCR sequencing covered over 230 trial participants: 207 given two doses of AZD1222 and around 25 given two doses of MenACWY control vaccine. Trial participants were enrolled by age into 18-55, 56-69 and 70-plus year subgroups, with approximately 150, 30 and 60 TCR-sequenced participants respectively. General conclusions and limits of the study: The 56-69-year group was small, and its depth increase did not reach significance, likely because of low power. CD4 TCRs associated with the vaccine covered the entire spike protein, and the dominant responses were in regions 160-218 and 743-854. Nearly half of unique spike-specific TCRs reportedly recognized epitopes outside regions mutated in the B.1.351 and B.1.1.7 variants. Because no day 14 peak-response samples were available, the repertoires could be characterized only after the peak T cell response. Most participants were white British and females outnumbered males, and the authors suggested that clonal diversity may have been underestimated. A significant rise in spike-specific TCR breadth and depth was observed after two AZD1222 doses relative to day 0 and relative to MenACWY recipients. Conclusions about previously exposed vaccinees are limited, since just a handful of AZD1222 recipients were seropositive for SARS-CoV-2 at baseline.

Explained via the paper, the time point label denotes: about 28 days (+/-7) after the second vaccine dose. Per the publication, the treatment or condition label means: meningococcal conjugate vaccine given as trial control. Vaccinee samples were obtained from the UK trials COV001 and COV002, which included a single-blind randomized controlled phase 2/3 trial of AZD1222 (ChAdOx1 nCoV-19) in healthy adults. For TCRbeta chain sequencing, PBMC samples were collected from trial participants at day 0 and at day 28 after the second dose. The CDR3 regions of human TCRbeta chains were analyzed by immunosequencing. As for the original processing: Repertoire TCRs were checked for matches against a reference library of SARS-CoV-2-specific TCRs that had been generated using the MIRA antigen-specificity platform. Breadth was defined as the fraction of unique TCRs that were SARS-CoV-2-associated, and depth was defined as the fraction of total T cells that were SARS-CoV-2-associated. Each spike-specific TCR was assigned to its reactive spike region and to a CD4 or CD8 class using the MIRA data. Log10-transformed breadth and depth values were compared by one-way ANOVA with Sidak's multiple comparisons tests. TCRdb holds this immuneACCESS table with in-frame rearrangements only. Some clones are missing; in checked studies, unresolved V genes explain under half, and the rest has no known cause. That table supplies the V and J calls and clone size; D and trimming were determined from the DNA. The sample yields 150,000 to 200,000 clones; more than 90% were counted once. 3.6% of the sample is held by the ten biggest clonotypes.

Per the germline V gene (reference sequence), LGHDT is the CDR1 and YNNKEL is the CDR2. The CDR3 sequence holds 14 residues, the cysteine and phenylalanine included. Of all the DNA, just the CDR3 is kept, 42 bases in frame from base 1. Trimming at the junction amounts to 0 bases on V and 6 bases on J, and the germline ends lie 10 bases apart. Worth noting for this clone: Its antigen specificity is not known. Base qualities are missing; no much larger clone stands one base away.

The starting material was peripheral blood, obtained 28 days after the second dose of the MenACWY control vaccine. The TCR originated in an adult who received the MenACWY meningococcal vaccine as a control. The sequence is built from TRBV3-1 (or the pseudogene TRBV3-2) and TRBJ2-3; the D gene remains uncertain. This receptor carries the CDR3 CASSQDLVSDTQYF. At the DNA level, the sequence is TGTGCCAGCAGCCAAGATCTAGTTTCGGATACGCAGTATTTT.